The 31 T cell receptor beta chains below come from one sample, sequenced in a study of T cell responses to AZD1222 COVID-19 vaccine. Repertoires were generated with immunoSEQ multiplex PCR, while TCRdb's copy carries only in-frame clones and drops some. The data contain 150,000 or so clones, roughly 94% of them singletons. The specimen was peripheral blood, collected on day 0 of AZD1222 vaccination. The origin of the receptors is an adult in good health.

The chain links TRBV7-8 to TRBJ2-5; no firm D call. Germline V CDR1 and CDR2: SGHVS, FQNEAQ. V gave up 5 bases and J gave up 1 base, with 11 bases separating them. The CDR3 consists of 14 residues. CDR3 sequence reads: CASSPDLFQETQYF. In DNA form, the CDR3 reads TGTGCCAGCAGCCCAGACCTTTTCCAAGAGACCCAGTACTTC.

The chain is built from TRBV9 and TRBJ1-5; maybe TRBD1 (5 bases). Deletions cut 4 bases from V and 7 bases from J, with 15 bases between. Germline V gene data show CDR1 as SGDLS and CDR2 as YYNGEE. There are 14 residues in the CDR3. CDR3 residues: CASSRDSQMQPQHF. The DNA of the CDR3 is TGTGCCAGCAGCCGCGACAGCCAGATGCAGCCCCAGCATTTT.

V usage is TRBV5-4 and J usage is TRBJ1-1; D is undetermined. The CDR3 is made up of 14 amino acids. Between the trimmed V and J ends, which lost 1 base and 0 bases, there was a span of 7 bases. Per the germline V gene, CDR1 is SGHNT and CDR2 is YYREEE (reference sequence). CDR3 coding DNA: TGTGCCAGCAGCTTGTCTGCGATGAACACTGAAGCTTTCTTT. As protein: CASSLSAMNTEAFF.

CDR3 sequence (DNA): TGTGCCACCAGTGACATAAGGGGGCTTGGCGCAGATACGCAGTATTTT. Translation: CATSDIRGLGADTQYF. The V call is TRBV24-1, the J call TRBJ2-3, with 7 nucleotides matching TRBD1. J gave up 4 bases and V 4 bases, and 10 bases lay outside the gene matches. This CDR3 contains 16 residues. Germline CDR1 reads KGHDR; CDR2 reads SFDVKD.

The chain recombines TRBV29-1 with TRBJ2-7; 11 nucleotides align to TRBD1. The J segment lost 3 bases and the V segment lost 6 bases, leaving 19 bases of the junction unmatched. The CDR3 is 18 residues long. Germline lookup yields CDR1 SQVTM and CDR2 ANQGSEA. The CDR3 sequence is CSVYLDRGRRKGGYEQYF. In DNA, the CDR3 is TGCAGCGTCTACTTGGACAGGGGGCGCCGCAAAGGCGGCTACGAGCAGTACTTC.

This clone occurred once. This rearrangement joins TRBV18 to TRBJ1-1; D gene ambiguous. The germline V and J ends were trimmed by 3 bases and 0 bases, with 8 bases remaining between them. Germline V gives CDR1 KGHSH, CDR2 LQKENI. The CDR3 extends over 14 amino acids. The CDR3 DNA reads TGTGCCAGCTCACCCCGCGGGATGAACACTGAAGCTTTCTTT. As protein: CASSPRGMNTEAFF.

The chain combines TRBV2 with TRBJ2-6; 7 bases are shared with TRBD1. Germline CDR1 and CDR2: SNHLY and FYNNEI. The CDR3 totals 14 residues. V lost 8 bases and J lost 4; bases outside the gene matches: 5. This chain's CDR3 is CASFTGAGANVLTF. The CDR3 coding sequence is TGTGCCAGCTTCACAGGGGCCGGGGCCAACGTCCTGACTTTC.

This sequence joins TRBV5-1 and TRBJ2-2, with D perhaps being TRBD1 or TRBD2 (6 bases each). Germline loops: CDR1 SGHRS, CDR2 YFSETQ. The V and J ends lost 3 bases and 4 bases respectively, with 19 bases between them. The length of the CDR3 is 17 residues. CDR3 DNA sequence: TGCGCCAGCAGCTCGACGTTTTCGGGGGCCTCCACCGGGGAGCTGTTTTTT. Translation: CASSSTFSGASTGELFF.

This clone was seen once. The rearrangement joins TRBV5-1 to TRBJ2-2; D gene uncertain. Trimming pared 1 base from V and 1 base from J, leaving 8 bases between. CDR3 length: 15 amino acids. CDR1 is SGHRS and CDR2 is YFSETQ in the germline V gene. The CDR3 coding sequence is TGCGCCAGCAGCTTGATGGGCCAGAACACCGGGGAGCTGTTTTTT. This codes for CASSLMGQNTGELFF.

The V call is TRBV30, the J call TRBJ2-1, with D tentatively TRBD2 (5 bases). Germline loops: CDR1 GTSNPN, CDR2 SVGIG (reference sequence). This CDR3 contains 12 residues. The V gene lost 4 bases and the J gene lost 8 bases, with 12 bases spanning the gap. CDR3 protein: CAWTPGTYEQFF. The CDR3 coding sequence is TGTGCCTGGACCCCGGGAACCTATGAGCAGTTCTTC.

The chain combines TRBV4-1 with TRBJ1-5; possible D gene TRBD1, 5 bases. Trimming removed 0 bases at V and 2 bases at J, with 11 bases between. The CDR3 consists of 16 residues. Germline values: CDR1 MGHRA, CDR2 YSYEKL. CDR3 in amino acids: CASSQDSGLGNQPQHF. DNA for the CDR3: TGCGCCAGCAGCCAAGACTCAGGGTTGGGCAATCAGCCCCAGCATTTT.

The rearrangement joins TRBV19 to TRBJ2-2; D ambiguous. The CDR3 covers 17 residues. Trimming left V 0 bases short and J 2 bases short, with 13 bases between. Germline lookup yields CDR1 LNHDA and CDR2 SQIVND (reference sequence). This CDR3 is CASSIDLRGPNTGELFF. The CDR3 DNA sequence: TGTGCCAGTAGTATAGATCTACGAGGACCCAACACCGGGGAGCTGTTTTTT.

This clone was detected only once. The rearrangement uses TRBV19 and TRBJ2-7; 9 nucleotides align to TRBD2. This CDR3 region has 15 residues. Germline loops: CDR1 LNHDA, CDR2 SQIVND (reference sequence). V lost 5 bases to trimming and J lost 3 bases; unmatched junction nucleotides: 8. CDR3 sequence reads: CASSPTLAGFYEQYF. The CDR3 nucleotides read TGTGCCAGTAGTCCTACCCTAGCGGGGTTCTACGAGCAGTACTTC. The whole variable domain, remainder taken from reference TRBV19 and TRBJ2-7, is DGGITQSPKYLFRKEGQNVTLSCEQNLNHDAMYWYRQDPGQGLRLIYYSQIVNDFQKGDIAEGYSVSREKKESFPLTVTSAQKNPTAFYLCASSPTLAGFYEQYFGPGTRLTVT.

The chain carries TRBV25-1 and TRBJ1-4, with D possibly TRBD1 on 6 matching bases. Trimming took 7 bases from V and 4 from J, leaving 10 bases between them. Germline values: CDR1 MGHDK, CDR2 SYGVNS. The CDR3 is made up of 13 amino acids. Written as DNA, the CDR3 is TGTGCCAGCAACAGGGAATTTAATGAAAAACTGTTTTTT. This encodes CASNREFNEKLFF.

The chain carries TRBV28 and TRBJ2-1; D is possibly TRBD1 or TRBD2 (5 bases each). Deletions cut 3 bases from V and 1 base from J, with 10 bases between. Per germline, CDR1 MDHEN and CDR2 SYDVKM. CDR3 length: 15 residues. The CDR3 DNA sequence: TGTGCCAGCAGTTTTTCGGGACGGTCCTACAATGAGCAGTTCTTC. This sequence encodes CASSFSGRSYNEQFF.

CDR3: CASSLSMGGVYGYTF. The CDR3 DNA is TGTGCCAGCAGTTTATCGATGGGGGGTGTCTATGGCTACACCTTC. V usage is TRBV27 and J usage is TRBJ1-2, with D perhaps TRBD1 (5 bases). The CDR3 extends over 15 amino acids. Germline V gene data show CDR1 as MNHEY and CDR2 as SMNVEV (reference sequence). The V and J ends lost 0 bases and 4 bases respectively, with 12 bases between them.

The chain is built from TRBV2 and TRBJ1-5, with 9 nucleotides matching TRBD1. Germline lookup yields CDR1 SNHLY and CDR2 FYNNEI. After removal of 8 bases from V and 5 bases from J, the junction contained 10 bases not matched to a gene. The length of the CDR3 is 15 residues. Here the CDR3 DNA reads TGTGCCAGCTCCGGGACAGGGCTAGTGGATCAGCCCCAGCATTTT. As protein: CASSGTGLVDQPQHF.

This chain uses TRBV2 with TRBJ2-7, with D possibly being TRBD1 (6 bases). The V end lost 1 base, the J end lost 3 bases, and 16 bases lay between the germline ends. The CDR3 runs to 16 residues. CDR1 is SNHLY and CDR2 is FYNNEI in the germline V gene. The CDR3 DNA sequence: TGTGCCAGCAGTGAAGGGCAGGGGATCAAATACTACGAGCAGTACTTC. This sequence encodes CASSEGQGIKYYEQYF.

The chain has TRBV7-9 and TRBJ2-1; D is unresolved. Germline CDR1 reads SEHNR; CDR2 reads FQNEAQ (reference sequence). The CDR3 runs to 12 residues. V was pared by 5 bases and J by 4 bases, with 6 bases between. CDR3 protein: CASSLRYNEQFF. In DNA, the CDR3 is TGTGCCAGCAGCCTCAGGTACAATGAGCAGTTCTTC.

The V call is TRBV6-5, the J call TRBJ1-1; tentative D call: TRBD1 (6 bases). V was pared by 3 bases and J by 4 bases, with 15 bases between. Germline-derived CDR1 and CDR2 are MNHEY and SVGAGI. The CDR3 is 15 residues long. CDR3 sequence reads: CASSYGAHRVTEAFF. For the CDR3, the DNA is TGTGCCAGCAGTTATGGGGCACACAGGGTCACTGAAGCTTTCTTT.

The J gene is TRBJ2-5, the V gene TRBV30, with D perhaps matching TRBD2 (6 bases). The CDR3 runs to 13 residues. The germline V gene encodes CDR1 GTSNPN and CDR2 SVGIG (reference sequence). Trimming pared 3 bases from V and 4 bases from J, leaving 12 bases between. CDR3 loop: CAWRGRDRETQYF. The CDR3 DNA follows: TGTGCCTGGAGAGGGCGGGACCGAGAGACCCAGTACTTC.

This clone came up once. The chain has TRBV4-2 and TRBJ2-2; 9 bases agree with TRBD2. The CDR3 sequence is 18 residues long. V gave up 0 bases and J gave up 4 bases; unmatched junction bases: 9. Germline V gene lookup returns CDR1 LGHNA and CDR2 YNFKEQ. CDR3: CASSQDLVAGAGTGELFF. CDR3 in DNA: TGTGCCAGCAGCCAAGATTTGGTAGCGGGAGCGGGCACCGGGGAGCTGTTTTTT.

J is TRBJ1-6 and V is TRBV7-9; tentative D call: TRBD1 (5 bases). Germline V CDR1 and CDR2: SEHNR, FQNEAQ (reference sequence). V dropped 1 base and J dropped 9 bases, with 10 bases sitting between them. The CDR3 covers 14 residues. CDR3 sequence reads: CASSLVQGSSPLHF. CDR3 DNA sequence: TGTGCCAGCAGCTTAGTGCAGGGCAGTTCACCCCTCCACTTT.

This clone was found a few times. The genes are TRBV28 and TRBJ2-2; D is perhaps TRBD2 (5 bases). V dropped 4 bases and J dropped 0 bases, with 6 bases sitting between them. This CDR3 spans 14 amino acids. The germline gives CDR1 MDHEN, CDR2 SYDVKM. CDR3 sequence: CASSSDSNTGELFF. For the CDR3, the DNA is TGTGCCAGCAGTTCGGACTCGAACACCGGGGAGCTGTTTTTT.

The gene calls are TRBV30 and TRBJ1-2; no clear D. The CDR3 length is 13 residues. Trimming took 0 bases from V and 6 from J, leaving 11 bases between them. CDR1 GTSNPN and CDR2 SVGIG come from the germline V gene (reference sequence). This chain's CDR3 is CAWSVLLLDGYTF. For the CDR3, the DNA is TGTGCCTGGAGTGTACTCCTTCTGGATGGCTACACCTTC.

As DNA, the CDR3 is TGTGCCAGCAGCCCAAGAGGAGGCCGGGCAAACTATGGCTACACCTTC. The encoded protein is CASSPRGGRANYGYTF. The V call is TRBV7-8, the J call TRBJ1-2, with D uncertain. The germline gives CDR1 SGHVS, CDR2 FQNEAQ. CDR3 length: 16 residues. The germline V and J ends were trimmed by 5 bases and 2 bases, with 18 bases remaining between them.

V gene TRBV24-1 combines with J gene TRBJ2-1; possibly TRBD2 for D (6 bases). Trimming took 3 bases from V and 12 from J, leaving 11 bases between them. Germline V gene lookup returns CDR1 KGHDR and CDR2 SFDVKD. The CDR3 totals 12 residues. The CDR3 spells CATSDGGVRQFF. In DNA, the CDR3 is TGTGCCACCAGTGATGGCGGGGTGCGGCAGTTCTTC.

This clone was picked up one time. The rearrangement joins TRBV15 to TRBJ2-7; D perhaps matches TRBD2 (5 bases). Trimming took off 4 bases at V and 0 bases at J, with 10 bases between the two ends. Per germline, CDR1 LNHNV and CDR2 YYDKDF (reference sequence). CDR3 size: 14 residues. This chain's CDR3 is CATSTWESSYEQYF. CDR3 coding DNA: TGTGCCACCAGCACGTGGGAGAGCTCCTACGAGCAGTACTTC.

The CDR3 region has the DNA TGTGCCAGCGGTCTGGGGGTTGGCTACACCTTC. This translates into CASGLGVGYTF. This chain links TRBV27 with TRBJ1-2, with a weak D call TRBD1 (5 bases). This CDR3 spans 11 amino acids. Per the germline V gene, CDR1 is MNHEY and CDR2 is SMNVEV (reference sequence). Trimming took 8 bases from V and 7 from J, leaving 11 bases between them.

The V and J genes are TRBV28 and TRBJ1-2, with D hard to call. CDR1 MDHEN and CDR2 SYDVKM come from the germline V gene. There are 12 residues in the CDR3. V was pared by 10 bases and J by 8 bases, with 17 bases between. The CDR3 spells CATIADRRGYTF. Here the CDR3 DNA reads TGTGCCACTATCGCGGACCGACGGGGCTACACCTTC.

The chain combines TRBV19 with TRBJ2-7; D call uncertain. Germline CDR1 reads LNHDA; CDR2 reads SQIVND (reference sequence). V dropped 4 bases and J dropped 2 bases, with 9 bases sitting between them. The CDR3 runs to 13 residues. CDR3 nucleotides: TGTGCCAGTAGTACGATTCCACCCTACGAGCAGTACTTC. It is translated as CASSTIPPYEQYF.